Sequencing of this T cell receptor beta chain was carried out in a study of siplizumab effects on memory and regulatory T cells. This CDR3 contains 13 residues. Trimming cost V 2 bases and J 2 bases, with 5 bases left between them. From germline, CDR1 is SNHLY and CDR2 FYNNEI. Sequencing was performed with immunoSEQ multiplex PCR; in TCRdb, only in-frame clones are kept and a portion is missing. The table shows some 65,000 clones, with over 70% occurring only once. Sequencing was done on a sample of Tregs sorted from blood. The receptor's source is a human donor in good health. The chain carries TRBV2 and TRBJ2-3; D is undetermined. The CDR3: CASSETFTDTQYF. For the CDR3, the DNA is TGTGCCAGCAGTGAAACCTTCACAGATACGCAGTATTTT.